The T cell receptor (beta chain) described here comes from a study of cytotoxic CD8 clonotypes in ibrutinib-treated CLL. Overall study results and limits: Elevated clonality accompanied ibrutinib response, with a return toward baseline values at progression. Sustained-remission patients were sampled at different times than progressing patients were.

CDR1 and CDR2 from the germline V gene are SQVTM and ANQGSEA. CDR3 length: 13 residues. With 3 bases removed from V and 9 bases from J, the gap between germline ends came to 14 bases. Generated by immunoSEQ multiplex PCR, the TCRdb table keeps only in-frame clones and is missing some. The data hold around 330,000 clones, with approximately 67% observed a single time. Comments on this clone: Its specificity is not known.

This receptor was identified in a human donor with chronic lymphocytic leukemia. This chain joins TRBV29-1 and TRBJ2-2; no clear D gene. The sample here was PBMCs, taken after 36 months of ibrutinib treatment. CDR3 region: CSVENPTHRELFF. CDR3 bases: TGCAGCGTTGAGAACCCAACCCACCGGGAGCTGTTTTTT.